The sequence of this T cell receptor beta chain was determined in a study of T cell responses to AZD1222 COVID-19 vaccine. Concerning this clone: Its antigen is unidentified.

Libraries were prepared by immunoSEQ multiplex PCR; TCRdb keeps only in-frame clonotypes and omits some of them. The profile covers more than 150,000 clones, with 92% appearing a single time and approximately 1.9% taken by the ten largest. Points from the study as a whole: Among those given AZD1222, only five or six were seropositive at baseline. Close to half of all spike-specific TCRs reportedly target regions of the variants that are unmutated. White British donors predominated, females outnumbered males, and clonal diversity was possibly underestimated. At 160-218 and 743-854, vaccine-associated CD4 TCRs were dominant, and they spanned spike.

CDR1 SNHLY and CDR2 FYNNEI come from the germline V gene. Trimming shortened V by 6 bases and J by 10 bases, and 13 bases separated the two germline ends. The CDR3 runs to 13 residues. The specimen comprised peripheral blood, sampled 28 days after the second AZD1222 dose. This rearrangement joins TRBV2 to TRBJ1-6; possible D gene TRBD1, 5 bases. The origin of this receptor is an adult who received the AZD1222 COVID-19 vaccine. CDR3 nucleotide sequence: TGTGCCAGCAGCACCGCAGGGTACTCACCCCTCCACTTT. It specifies CASSTAGYSPLHF.